A selection of T cell receptor beta chains follows, all from one sample in a study of blood T cell repertoires in COVID-19. The repertoire was sequenced with immunoSEQ multiplex PCR; TCRdb's copy has only in-frame clones and lacks some. The sample carries about 140,000 clones, 76% recorded once. What was sequenced was peripheral blood. These TCRs come from a woman aged 80 or over with active or convalescent COVID-19. Both conserved end residues are part of each CDR3. The D gene is left open where the match is weak. The size of a clone is reported for some rows only, either as once, few or many, or as a class for expanded clones.

clone_size j_call v_call d_call cdr3_aa cdr3_nt
once TRBJ2-2 TRBV9 TRBD1 CASSVGVGTGVTGELFF TGTGCCAGCAGCGTAGGGGTCGGGACAGGGGTAACCGGGGAGCTGTTTTTT
- TRBJ1-1 TRBV6-5 - CASSYSRNGNTEAFF TGTGCCAGCAGTTACTCGAGGAACGGGAACACTGAAGCTTTCTTT
- TRBJ2-7 TRBV4-1 - CASTGDSYEQYF TGCGCCAGCACCGGGGATTCCTACGAGCAGTACTTC
- TRBJ2-7 TRBV4-2 - CASSQGGGQAYEQYF TGTGCCAGCAGCCAAGGCGGGGGCCAGGCCTACGAGCAGTACTTC
- TRBJ1-6 TRBV25-1 TRBD1 CASSEYVTGVQALHF TGTGCCAGCAGTGAATATGTGACAGGGGTTCAGGCCCTCCACTTT
few TRBJ2-7 TRBV10-3 - CAISESSFRGEQYF TGTGCCATCAGTGAGAGCTCCTTCCGTGGCGAGCAGTACTTC
- TRBJ2-1 TRBV28 TRBD2 CASRTGLAGSNEQFF TGTGCCAGCAGAACGGGACTAGCGGGATCCAATGAGCAGTTCTTC
- TRBJ2-1 TRBV19 TRBD1 CASSTRQGSFLNEQFF TGTGCCAGTAGTACCCGACAGGGGTCATTTCTAAATGAGCAGTTCTTC
once TRBJ1-5 TRBV5-1 TRBD1 CASSLGQGANQPQHF TGCGCCAGCAGCTTAGGACAGGGGGCGAATCAGCCCCAGCATTTT
few TRBJ2-7 TRBV19 - CASSNGLNGQYF TGTGCCAGTAGTAATGGTCTAAACGGGCAGTACTTC
- TRBJ1-1 TRBV10-2 - CASNPTAMNTEAFF TGCGCCAGCAATCCGACAGCTATGAACACTGAAGCTTTCTTT
- TRBJ2-5 TRBV6-5 - CASCLTLQETQYF TGTGCCAGCTGCCTGACTCTCCAAGAGACCCAGTACTTC
- TRBJ2-5 TRBV7-2 TRBD2 CASERAGGVETQYF TGTGCCAGCGAAAGGGCGGGGGGCGTGGAAACCCAGTACTTC
- TRBJ1-3 TRBV9 - CASSESWSSVNTIYF TGTGCCAGCAGCGAGTCATGGTCCTCGGTAAACACCATATATTTT
- TRBJ1-3 TRBV6-1 TRBD1 CASSDPSGGFLNTIYF TGTGCCAGCAGTGACCCCTCAGGGGGGTTTTTAAACACCATATATTTT
few TRBJ1-1 TRBV30 - CAWITPGFTEAFF TGTGCCTGGATCACGCCAGGGTTCACTGAAGCTTTCTTT
- TRBJ1-6 TRBV6-2/TRBV6-3 - CASSSTRGVGSPLHF TGTGCCAGCAGTTCGACCAGGGGAGTAGGCTCACCCCTCCACTTT
- TRBJ2-1 TRBV29-1 - CSVEETEDYNEQFF TGCAGCGTCGAGGAGACAGAAGATTACAATGAGCAGTTCTTC
- TRBJ1-2 TRBV27 TRBD1 CASSGGQGVFYGYTF TGTGCCAGCAGTGGCGGACAGGGGGTATTCTATGGCTACACCTTC
- TRBJ1-1 TRBV7-3 TRBD1 CASSFRGTTEAFF TGTGCCAGCAGCTTCAGGGGGACCACTGAAGCTTTCTTT
- TRBJ1-6 TRBV30 TRBD1 CAWGRQGGSPLHF TGTGCCTGGGGACGACAGGGCGGTTCACCCCTCCACTTT
- TRBJ2-2 TRBV6-6 TRBD2 CASSPLAAHTGELFF TGTGCCAGCTCGCCACTAGCGGCCCACACCGGGGAGCTGTTTTTT
- TRBJ2-7 TRBV30 - CAWSVGPGDYEQYF TGTGCCTGGAGTGTAGGGCCGGGGGACTACGAGCAGTACTTC
- TRBJ1-1 TRBV14 - CASSPLRVGSEAFF TGTGCCAGCAGCCCACTCAGGGTCGGATCTGAAGCTTTCTTT
- TRBJ2-7 TRBV15 TRBD1 CATSRAKGQVTYEQYF TGTGCCACCAGCAGAGCCAAGGGACAGGTCACCTACGAGCAGTACTTC
- TRBJ2-5 TRBV4-3 - CASSSNAGAETQYF TGCGCCAGCAGCTCAAATGCGGGGGCCGAGACCCAGTACTTC
few TRBJ1-5 TRBV5-1 - CASSLTGSQPQHF TGCGCCAGCAGCTTAACAGGCTCTCAGCCCCAGCATTTT